This passage covers 20 T cell receptor beta chains from one sample sequenced in a study of cytomegalovirus exposure and HLA in healthy donors (dated by TCRdb to about 2017). The receptor library was made with the immunoSEQ multiplex PCR assay. Here the immuneACCESS table is served through TCRdb, limited to in-frame sequences with V and J called. Missing clones are a known gap in these copies; in checked studies unresolved V genes cover under half, and the rest lacks a known reason. Present in this sample are about 180,000 clones, 80% to 90% of which were seen just once. Clones ranked in the top ten supply roughly 1.3% of the sample. Sequencing used PBMCs. These receptor sequences come from a woman in her twenties or thirties in good health and CMV-seronegative.

V usage is TRBV4-1 and J usage is TRBJ2-2; tentative D call: TRBD2 (6 bases). This CDR3 contains 16 residues. Trimming left V 2 bases short and J 1 base short, with 11 bases between. The germline gives CDR1 MGHRA, CDR2 YSYEKL. The CDR3 spells CASSQLVGGNTGELFF. The CDR3 DNA is TGCGCCAGCAGCCAATTAGTGGGGGGGAACACCGGGGAGCTGTTTTTT.

The rearrangement links TRBV4-3 to TRBJ2-5; TRBD1 might be the D (6 bases). Trimming pared 0 bases from V and 3 bases from J, leaving 14 bases between. Germline V gene lookup returns CDR1 LGHNA and CDR2 YSLEER. The CDR3 length is 16 residues. CDR3 nucleotides: TGCGCCAGCAGCCAAGATAATTGGGGGCCCGAAGAGACCCAGTACTTC. Residues: CASSQDNWGPEETQYF.

The gene calls are TRBV6-1 and TRBJ1-1; 8 positions match TRBD1. J was trimmed by 4 bases and V by 1 base; bases with no gene match: 2. CDR3 size: 14 residues. Germline lookup yields CDR1 MNHNS and CDR2 SASEGT. For the CDR3, the DNA is TGTGCCAGCAGTGAAGGGACAGGGCTCACTGAAGCTTTCTTT. Amino acids: CASSEGTGLTEAFF.

This chain connects TRBV10-2 to TRBJ2-2, with 14 bases aligning to TRBD2. The V and J ends lost 6 bases and 4 bases, in that order; junction bases with no gene match: 10. CDR3 length: 18 amino acids. The germline V gene has CDR1 WSHSY and CDR2 SAAADI. This CDR3 is CASRTGLAGGQGTGELFF. CDR3 nucleotides: TGCGCCAGCAGGACAGGACTAGCGGGGGGCCAGGGCACCGGGGAGCTGTTTTTT.

The chain is built from TRBV29-1 and TRBJ2-7; unclear D gene. Germline CDR1 SQVTM, CDR2 ANQGSEA. V was pared by 6 bases and J by 2 bases, with 11 bases between. This CDR3 region has 12 residues. CDR3 loop: CSVISSAYEQYF. The CDR3 DNA reads TGCAGCGTAATAAGCTCGGCCTACGAGCAGTACTTC.

In its sample, this clone was seen once. The chain has TRBV29-1 and TRBJ1-1, with 7 bases identical to TRBD1. The V and J ends lost 8 bases and 5 bases, in that order; junction bases with no gene match: 8. The CDR3 is made up of 12 amino acids. CDR1 and CDR2 (germline): SQVTM, ANQGSEA. CDR3 sequence reads: CSTHRGSTEAFF. The DNA of the CDR3 is TGCAGCACCCACAGGGGAAGTACTGAAGCTTTCTTT.

The chain uses TRBV5-6 and TRBJ1-1; 8 nucleotides match TRBD1. Losses at the gene ends were 4 bases for V and 8 bases for J; bases not matched to a gene: 7. Germline assignment: CDR1 SGHDT and CDR2 YYEEEE. The length of the CDR3 is 13 residues. The CDR3 spells CASSRTGPPEAFF. The CDR3 bases are TGTGCCAGCAGCCGGACAGGGCCTCCCGAAGCTTTCTTT.

This chain uses TRBV19 with TRBJ1-1; tentatively, D is TRBD1 (5 bases). V lost 8 bases to trimming and J lost 1 base, with 11 bases between them. The CDR3 consists of 13 residues. The V gene's germline CDR1 is LNHDA and CDR2 SQIVND (reference sequence). CDR3 in DNA: TGTGCCAGTCGCCGGGGGGGGAACACTGAAGCTTTCTTT. Translating gives CASRRGGNTEAFF.

The V and J genes are TRBV19 and TRBJ1-2; possible D gene TRBD1, 5 bases. CDR3 length: 14 residues. From germline, CDR1 is LNHDA and CDR2 SQIVND (reference sequence). Trimming removed 5 bases from V and 6 bases from J, with 16 bases in between. CDR3 in amino acids: CASSGGTGWNGYTF. CDR3 DNA: TGTGCCAGTAGTGGCGGGACCGGGTGGAATGGCTACACCTTC.

The rearrangement links TRBV9 to TRBJ2-2; a weak D match, TRBD1 (6 bases). With 8 bases removed from V and 2 bases from J, the gap between germline ends came to 13 bases. Germline V gives CDR1 SGDLS, CDR2 YYNGEE. CDR3 length: 14 amino acids. The CDR3 is CASGNRVNTGELFF. The DNA of the CDR3 is TGTGCCAGTGGGAACAGGGTAAACACCGGGGAGCTGTTTTTT.

The V call is TRBV2, the J call TRBJ1-2; D possibly corresponds to TRBD1 (6 bases). CDR1 SNHLY and CDR2 FYNNEI come from the germline V gene. CDR3 length equals 15 residues. V lost 4 bases and J lost 2, with 14 bases in between. DNA of the CDR3: TGTGCCAGCAGTGGCCCCAGGGGAGTAAACTATGGCTACACCTTC. It yields the protein CASSGPRGVNYGYTF.

V and J are TRBV2 and TRBJ2-3; D remains ambiguous. The CDR3 has 13 residues. V lost 1 base to trimming and J lost 6 bases, with 8 bases between them. Germline loops: CDR1 SNHLY, CDR2 FYNNEI. DNA of the CDR3: TGTGCCAGCAGTGAAGAAGCTAGGGATACGCAGTATTTT. Translated: CASSEEARDTQYF. Based on the CDR3 plus reference TRBV2 and TRBJ2-3, the full variable domain is EPEVTQTPSHQVTQMGQEVILRCVPISNHLYFYWYRQILGQKVEFLVSFYNNEISEKSEIFDDQFSVERPDGSNFTLKIRSTKLEDSAMYFCASSEEARDTQYFGPGTRLTVL.

The chain carries TRBV7-2 and TRBJ2-1; 7 nucleotides agree with TRBD1. The V segment lost 1 base and the J segment 4 bases; nucleotides outside the gene matches: 4. The CDR3 consists of 15 residues. Germline values: CDR1 SGHTA, CDR2 FQGNSA. The CDR3 protein is CASSLVGTAYNEQFF. CDR3 nucleotide sequence: TGTGCCAGCAGCTTAGTTGGGACAGCTTACAATGAGCAGTTCTTC.

This clone appeared a single time. This sequence joins TRBV19 and TRBJ1-1; tentatively, D is TRBD1 (5 bases). The V and J ends lost 11 bases and 3 bases respectively, with 16 bases between them. The CDR3 extends over 13 amino acids. Looked up from germline, CDR1 is LNHDA and CDR2 is SQIVND (reference sequence). CDR3 nucleotides: TGTGCCGCGGCTCGGGGGTCGGACACTGAAGCTTTCTTT. It is translated as CAAARGSDTEAFF.

The chain couples TRBV5-4 to TRBJ2-1; TRBD1 matches at 10 bases. J gave up 8 bases and V 4 bases, and 9 bases lay outside the gene matches. The CDR3 contains 15 residues. Germline V gene data show CDR1 as SGHNT and CDR2 as YYREEE (reference sequence). The CDR3 DNA reads as TGTGCCAGCAGCCGCGAGGACAGGGGGTTGGATGAGCAGTTCTTC. The encoded protein is CASSREDRGLDEQFF.

The chain has TRBV27 and TRBJ2-3; 7 nucleotides match TRBD1. The length of the CDR3 is 15 residues. V shed 8 bases and J 0 bases; nucleotides not matched to a gene: 8. In germline, CDR1 is MNHEY, CDR2 SMNVEV (reference sequence). The CDR3 DNA reads TGTGCCAGCGGGACAGTCCCCTCTAGCACAGATACGCAGTATTTT. Its protein product is CASGTVPSSTDTQYF.

This chain connects TRBV18 to TRBJ1-2; 9 bases line up with TRBD1. Germline V CDR1 and CDR2: KGHSH, LQKENI. V was clipped by 6 bases and J by 2 bases; unmatched bases: 4. The CDR3 extends over 14 amino acids. CDR3 sequence: CASSTDRGNYGYTF. DNA for the CDR3: TGTGCCAGCTCGACGGACAGGGGCAACTATGGCTACACCTTC.

The chain carries TRBV4-3 and TRBJ1-4; 7 bases are a match to TRBD1. This CDR3 is 15 amino acids long. The germline gives CDR1 LGHNA, CDR2 YSLEER. J lost 6 bases, V lost 1 base, and 5 bases had no gene match. Here the CDR3 reads CASSQAQGRHEKLFF. The CDR3 DNA is TGCGCCAGCAGCCAAGCACAGGGGAGACATGAAAAACTGTTTTTT.

This rearrangement joins TRBV21-1 to TRBJ2-2; the table calls TRBD1, which could not be checked here. TRBV21-1 is a pseudogene. CDR3 length: 10 residues. DNA for the CDR3: TGTGCCAGCACACAGGGGCTGGTGTTTTTT. It codes for CASTQGLVFF.

The gene calls are TRBV9 and TRBJ1-4; unclear D gene. The V and J ends lost 3 bases and 8 bases respectively, with 14 bases between them. This CDR3 has 14 residues. Germline values: CDR1 SGDLS, CDR2 YYNGEE. CDR3 bases: TGTGCCAGCAGCGCTCAGGCGGCGGGGGAAAAACTGTTTTTT. Protein: CASSAQAAGEKLFF.